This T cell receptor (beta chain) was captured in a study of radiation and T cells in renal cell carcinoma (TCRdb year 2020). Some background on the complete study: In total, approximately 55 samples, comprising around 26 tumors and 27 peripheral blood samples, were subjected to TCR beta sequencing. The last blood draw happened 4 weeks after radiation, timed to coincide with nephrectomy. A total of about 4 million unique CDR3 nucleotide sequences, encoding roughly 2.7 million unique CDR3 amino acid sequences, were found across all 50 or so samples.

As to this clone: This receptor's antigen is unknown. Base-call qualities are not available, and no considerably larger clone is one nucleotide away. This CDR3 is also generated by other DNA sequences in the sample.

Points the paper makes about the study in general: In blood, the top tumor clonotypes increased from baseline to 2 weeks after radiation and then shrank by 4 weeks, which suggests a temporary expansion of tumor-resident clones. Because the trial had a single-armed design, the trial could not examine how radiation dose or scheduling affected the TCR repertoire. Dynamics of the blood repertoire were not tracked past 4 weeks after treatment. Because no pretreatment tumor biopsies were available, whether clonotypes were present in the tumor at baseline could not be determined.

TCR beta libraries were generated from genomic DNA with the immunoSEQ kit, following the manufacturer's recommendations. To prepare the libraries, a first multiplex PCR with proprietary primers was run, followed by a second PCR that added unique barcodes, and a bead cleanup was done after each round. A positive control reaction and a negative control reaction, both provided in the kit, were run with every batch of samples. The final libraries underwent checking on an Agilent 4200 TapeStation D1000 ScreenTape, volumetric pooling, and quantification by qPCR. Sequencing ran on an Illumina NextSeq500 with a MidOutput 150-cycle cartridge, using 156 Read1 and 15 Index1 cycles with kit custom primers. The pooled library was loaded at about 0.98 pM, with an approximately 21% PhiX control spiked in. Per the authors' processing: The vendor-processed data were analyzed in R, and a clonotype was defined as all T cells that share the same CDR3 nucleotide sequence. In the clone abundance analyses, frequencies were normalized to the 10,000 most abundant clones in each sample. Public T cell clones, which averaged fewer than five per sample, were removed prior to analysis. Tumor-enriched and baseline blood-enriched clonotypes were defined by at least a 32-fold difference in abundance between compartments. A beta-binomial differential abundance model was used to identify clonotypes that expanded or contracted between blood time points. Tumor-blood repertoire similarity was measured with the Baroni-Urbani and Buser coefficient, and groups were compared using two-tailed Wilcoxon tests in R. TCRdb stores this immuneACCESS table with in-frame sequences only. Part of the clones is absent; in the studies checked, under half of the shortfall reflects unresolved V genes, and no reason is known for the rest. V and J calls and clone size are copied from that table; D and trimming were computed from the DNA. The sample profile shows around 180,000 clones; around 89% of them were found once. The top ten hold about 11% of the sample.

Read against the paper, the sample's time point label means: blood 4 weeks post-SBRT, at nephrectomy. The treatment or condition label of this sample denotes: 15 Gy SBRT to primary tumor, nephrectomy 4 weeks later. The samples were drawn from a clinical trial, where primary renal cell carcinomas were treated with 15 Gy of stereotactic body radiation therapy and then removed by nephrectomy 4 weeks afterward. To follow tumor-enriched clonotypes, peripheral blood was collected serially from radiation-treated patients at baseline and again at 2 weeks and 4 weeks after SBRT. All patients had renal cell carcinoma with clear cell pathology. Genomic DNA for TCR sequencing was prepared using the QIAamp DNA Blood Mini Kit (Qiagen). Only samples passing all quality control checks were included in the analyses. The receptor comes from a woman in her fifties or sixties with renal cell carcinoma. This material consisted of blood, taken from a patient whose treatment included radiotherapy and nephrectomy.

CDR3 reads: CASSPGGPNTEAFF. The DNA sequence is TGTGCCAGCTCACCGGGGGGGCCTAACACTGAAGCTTTCTTT. Recombination linked TRBV18 to TRBJ1-1, and TRBD1 may be the D gene, going by 6 matching bases. The CDR3 sequence holds 14 residues, the cysteine and phenylalanine included. Only the CDR3 part of the read is kept: 42 bases, read in frame from the first base. CDR1 and CDR2, looked up from the germline V gene, are KGHSH and LQKENI. V was cut back by 3 bases and J by 2 bases, leaving a gap of 10 bases between them.